These 10 T cell receptor beta chains came from one sample sequenced in a study of blood T cells in healthy people across ages. A J-beta primer mix and a sample-barcoded 5' primer were used in a second PCR of roughly 6 to 12 cycles. In TCRdb, the 5' RACE reads were re-called with MiXCR into one record per CDR3 protein. The sample records 850,000 to 1,300,000 distinct CDR3 sequences, around 45% being singletons. The sequenced sample was blood. The source is a woman in her sixties in good health.

The sample holds one count of this clonotype. The chain has TRBV28 and TRBJ2-1, with 8 bases lining up with TRBD2. CDR1 and CDR2 (germline): MDHEN, SYDVKM. The CDR3 spans 16 residues. V shed 5 bases and J 2 bases; nucleotides not matched to a gene: 8. DNA of the CDR3: TGTGCCAGCAGTGCGCCGGCTAGCGGGCCCTACAATGAGCAGTTCTTC. This gives the protein CASSAPASGPYNEQFF.

This clonotype came up many times. The V gene is TRBV29-1, the J gene TRBJ2-7, with a possible D match to TRBD1 (6 bases). This CDR3 region has 14 residues. Deletions cut 4 bases from V and 3 bases from J, with 16 bases between. Germline V gene sequence: CDR1 SQVTM, CDR2 ANQGSEA. The DNA for the CDR3 is TGCAGCGTTGCCGGGGCAGGGGCAAGCTACGAGCAGTACTTC. Protein product: CSVAGAGASYEQYF.

This chain links TRBV7-2 with TRBJ1-6; D perhaps matches TRBD1 (6 bases). Germline CDR1 is SGHTA and CDR2 is FQGNSA. V was trimmed by 1 base and J by 6 bases, leaving 13 bases between them. This CDR3 comprises 16 residues. CDR3 in amino acids: CASSLEVGAANSPLHF. The CDR3 bases are TGTGCCAGCAGCTTAGAAGTGGGGGCCGCTAATTCACCCCTCCACTTT.

The chain couples TRBV20-1 to TRBJ2-1, with D perhaps matching TRBD2 (6 bases). Per germline, CDR1 DFQATT and CDR2 SNEGSKA (reference sequence). The CDR3 consists of 15 residues. Between the trimmed V and J ends, which lost 4 bases and 5 bases, there was a span of 18 bases. CDR3: CSAITGASVDNEQFF. CDR3 in DNA: TGCAGTGCTATAACCGGGGCTAGCGTAGACAATGAGCAGTTCTTC.

This clonotype was seen ten or more times. The rearrangement uses TRBV25-1 and TRBJ2-7; D gene unclear. Germline V gene sequence: CDR1 MGHDK, CDR2 SYGVNS. V was shortened by 2 bases and J by 6 bases, with 2 bases between the two germline ends. The CDR3 is made up of 10 amino acids. CDR3 amino acids: CASSETEQYF. The CDR3 coding sequence is TGTGCCAGCAGTGAAACCGAGCAGTACTTC.

The V gene is TRBV6-1, the J gene TRBJ2-7; D gene uncertain. Matching the DNA end better, TRBJ2-5 makes the J call doubtful. Germline CDR1 and CDR2: MNHNS and SASEGT. The CDR3 spans 14 residues. CDR3: CASSEWWNRETQYF. Written as DNA, the CDR3 is TGTGCCAGCAGTGAATGGTGGAATCGGGAGACCCAGTACTTC.

V and J are TRBV20-1 and TRBJ2-5, with TRBD1 matching over 9 bases. The V and J ends lost 7 bases and 11 bases, in that order; junction bases with no gene match: 17. Germline assignment: CDR1 DFQATT and CDR2 SNEGSKA (reference sequence). The CDR3 spans 14 residues. The CDR3 sequence: CSVLPGTGYDEQYF. Here the CDR3 DNA reads TGCAGTGTTCTCCCCGGGACAGGGTATGATGAGCAGTACTTC.

This clonotype was detected only a few times. V usage is TRBV7-2 and J usage is TRBJ2-3, with no clear D. Germline lookup yields CDR1 SGHTA and CDR2 FQGNSA. This CDR3 region has 14 residues. V was trimmed by 5 bases and J by 7 bases, leaving 16 bases between them. Here the CDR3 reads CASSPPPGGNTQYF. The CDR3 bases are TGTGCCAGCAGCCCCCCTCCGGGTGGGAATACGCAGTATTTT.

The table lists this clonotype with a count of one. The genes are TRBV7-9 and TRBJ2-1; 7 positions match TRBD2. CDR3 length: 14 residues. Germline CDR1 reads SEHNR; CDR2 reads FQNEAQ (reference sequence). Unmatched junction bases numbered 6, after V lost 7 bases and J lost 3 bases. DNA of the CDR3: TGTGCCAGCACCCTGACTAGCAGCTACAATGAGCAGTTCTTC. Its protein product is CASTLTSSYNEQFF.

This sequence joins TRBV2 and TRBJ2-5; D may be TRBD2 (6 bases). The germline gives CDR1 SNHLY, CDR2 FYNNEI. V was pared by 4 bases and J by 1 base, with 13 bases between. This CDR3 is built from 15 residues. The CDR3 protein is CASSVRPGLQETQYF. In DNA, the CDR3 is TGTGCCAGCAGTGTCCGACCGGGACTCCAAGAGACCCAGTACTTC. Full variable domain (remainder filled in from reference TRBV2 and TRBJ2-5): EPEVTQTPSHQVTQMGQEVILRCVPISNHLYFYWYRQILGQKVEFLVSFYNNEISEKSEIFDDQFSVERPDGSNFTLKIRSTKLEDSAMYFCASSVRPGLQETQYFGPGTRLLVL.